This record covers a single TCR beta chain. Its specificity is unknown. The PCR employed 60 Vbeta primers together with 13 Jbeta primers. TCRdb's copy holds only in-frame clones and misses some; the assay was immunoSEQ multiplex PCR. The data show around 150,000 clones, 79% seen once. In germline, CDR1 is SGHTA, CDR2 FQGNSA. The CDR3 has 13 residues. The V and J ends lost 5 bases and 4 bases respectively, with 9 bases between them. This record belongs to a study of cytomegalovirus exposure and HLA in healthy donors. In nominal health when sampled, donors likely had unrecorded immune exposures nonetheless. Study observations and caveats: Cytomegalovirus status was reportedly diagnosed by the classifier with high specificity and sensitivity. For most TCR sequences rarity was the rule, although some public TCRs occurred in many donors. Cytomegalovirus-associated status was assigned to around 160 TCR beta chains.

The chain is built from TRBV7-2 and TRBJ2-1; the D gene is possibly TRBD1 (5 bases). Sequenced sample: PBMCs. This TCR was recovered from a human donor in good health. The CDR3 sequence is CASSERQYNEQFF. The CDR3 DNA reads TGTGCCAGCAGCGAGAGACAGTACAATGAGCAGTTCTTC. The variable domain in full, with the rest retrieved from reference TRBV7-2 and TRBJ2-1, is GAGVSQSPSNKVTEKGKDVELRCDPISGHTALYWYRQSLGQGLEFLIYFQGNSAPDKSGLPSDRFSAERTGGSVSTLTIQRTQQEDSAVYLCASSERQYNEQFFGPGTRLTVL.